The clone carrying this T cell receptor (beta chain) was detected only a few times. Its specificity is unknown. The data are from a study of beta chain features in type 1 diabetes. Study-wide context: Age, gender and cell yields were alike across patients and healthy donors. Across all samples, over 85 million sorted cells were examined.

Every bit of the isolated RNA underwent reverse transcription, so sequencing read expressed TCRB transcripts. Sequencing used immunoSEQ multiplex PCR; TCRdb keeps in-frame clones, though not all of them. The table lists around 310,000 clones, 11% of them singletons, with approximately 0.016% in the top ten. CDR3 length: 16 amino acids. The V gene end was trimmed by 2 bases and the J gene end by 3 bases; junction bases not matched to a gene: 6. Germline-derived CDR1 and CDR2 are MDHEN and SYDVKM. All sorted populations exceeded 95% purity. Study-level results: For patients and controls alike, PCR might favor shorter templates to the same degree.

The receptor's source is a woman aged 25-40 years in good health. The specimen sequenced was naive CD4+ T cells from blood. The V and J genes are TRBV28 and TRBJ2-1; 8 positions match TRBD2. CDR3 in amino acids: CASSLPRGGGYNEQFF. The CDR3 nucleotides read TGTGCCAGCAGTTTACCACGGGGGGGAGGCTACAATGAGCAGTTCTTC.